What follows describes a single TCR beta chain. Its target is unknown. This specimen comes from a study of beta chain features in type 1 diabetes. Looking at the study overall: Over all samples combined, 90 million to 140 million sorted cells were examined.

Study-wide results and limits: At VDJ recombination sites, type 1 diabetes patients had fewer insertions and more deleted nucleotides. Type 1 diabetes patients showed a moderate but significant shortening of TCRB CDR3s in all four CD4+ subsets.

Since all of the isolated RNA was reverse transcribed, expressed TCRB transcripts were what got sequenced. It was found that naive, central memory and regulatory T cell samples averaged about 3.57 million reads. TCRdb's table, derived via immunoSEQ multiplex PCR, lists solely in-frame clones and lacks some. The table includes 250,000 to 350,000 clones, 15% detected once. Trimming took 5 bases from V and 0 from J, leaving 14 bases between them. CDR3 length: 15 amino acids. CDR1 is SQVTM and CDR2 is ANQGSEA in the germline V gene. Sorting of CD4+ naive, central memory, regulatory and stem cell-like memory cells was performed via CD45RO/CCR7/CD25/CD127/CD95/CD27.

The material sequenced was naive CD4+ T cells from blood. The receptor comes from a man aged 18 to 35 with type 1 diabetes. V gene TRBV29-1 combines with J gene TRBJ1-5, with D unresolved. CDR3 coding DNA: TGCAGCGTTCGCGTTAACAGTAATAGCAATCAGCCCCAGCATTTT. Translating gives CSVRVNSNSNQPQHF.